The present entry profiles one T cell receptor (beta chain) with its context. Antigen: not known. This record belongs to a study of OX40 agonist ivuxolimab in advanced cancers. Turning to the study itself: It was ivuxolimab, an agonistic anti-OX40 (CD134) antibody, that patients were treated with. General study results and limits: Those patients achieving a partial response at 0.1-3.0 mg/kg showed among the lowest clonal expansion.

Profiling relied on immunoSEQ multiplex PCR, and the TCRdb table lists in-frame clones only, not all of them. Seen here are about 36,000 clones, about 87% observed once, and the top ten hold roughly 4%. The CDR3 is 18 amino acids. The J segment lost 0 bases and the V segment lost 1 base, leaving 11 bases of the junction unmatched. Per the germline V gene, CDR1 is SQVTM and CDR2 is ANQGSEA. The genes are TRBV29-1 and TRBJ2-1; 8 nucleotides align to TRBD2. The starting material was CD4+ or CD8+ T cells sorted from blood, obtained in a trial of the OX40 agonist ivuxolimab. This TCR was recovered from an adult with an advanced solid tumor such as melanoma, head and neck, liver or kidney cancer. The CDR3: CSVEGTQTSVSSYNEQFF. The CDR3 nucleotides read TGCAGCGTTGAAGGTACCCAGACTAGCGTGAGCTCCTACAATGAGCAGTTCTTC.